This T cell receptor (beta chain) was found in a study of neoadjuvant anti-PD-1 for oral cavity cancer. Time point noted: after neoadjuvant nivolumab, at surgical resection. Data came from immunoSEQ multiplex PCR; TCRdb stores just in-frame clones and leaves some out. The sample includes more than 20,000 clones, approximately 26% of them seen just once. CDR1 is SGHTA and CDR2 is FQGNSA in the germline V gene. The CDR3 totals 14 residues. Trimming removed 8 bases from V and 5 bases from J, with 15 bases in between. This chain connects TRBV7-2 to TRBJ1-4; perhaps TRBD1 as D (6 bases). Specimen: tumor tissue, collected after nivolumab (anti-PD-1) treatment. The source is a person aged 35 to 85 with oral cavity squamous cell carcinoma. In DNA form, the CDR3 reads TGTGCCAGCGCCCGGCAGACAGGCAATGAAAAACTGTTTTTT. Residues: CASARQTGNEKLFF.